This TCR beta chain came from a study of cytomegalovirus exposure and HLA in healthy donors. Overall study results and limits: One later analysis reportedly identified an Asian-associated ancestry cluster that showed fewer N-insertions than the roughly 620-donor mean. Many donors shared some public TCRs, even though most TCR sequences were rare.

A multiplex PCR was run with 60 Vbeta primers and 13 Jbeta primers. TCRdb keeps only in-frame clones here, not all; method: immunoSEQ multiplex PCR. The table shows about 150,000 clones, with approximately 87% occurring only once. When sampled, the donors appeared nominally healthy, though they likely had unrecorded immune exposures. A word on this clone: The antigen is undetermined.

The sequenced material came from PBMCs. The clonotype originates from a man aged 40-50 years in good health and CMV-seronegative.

In nucleotides, the CDR3 is TGTGCCAGTAGTATGGCGAGGACACAGGGCTACACCTTC. Its protein is CASSMARTQGYTF. The chain couples TRBV19 to TRBJ1-2; D is perhaps TRBD1 (5 bases). The V gene's germline CDR1 is LNHDA and CDR2 SQIVND (reference sequence). Trimming left V 3 bases short and J 8 bases short, with 13 bases between. The CDR3 contains 13 residues. The full variable domain, rest sourced from reference TRBV19 and TRBJ1-2, is DGGITQSPKYLFRKEGQNVTLSCEQNLNHDAMYWYRQDPGQGLRLIYYSQIVNDFQKGDIAEGYSVSREKKESFPLTVTSAQKNPTAFYLCASSMARTQGYTFGSGTRLTVV.